The 19 T cell receptor beta chains below all came from one sample that was sequenced in a study of blood T cell repertoires in COVID-19. Clones were read by immunoSEQ multiplex PCR, and TCRdb kept only the in-frame ones, dropping some. The profile shows 230,000 or so clones, around 88% of them singletons. Source material: PBMCs or T cells enriched from blood (not recorded which). The receptors here all came from a woman in her fifties or sixties with acute COVID-19.

This clone was observed at least ten times. This chain links TRBV7-9 with TRBJ2-3; D not certain. Germline CDR1 SEHNR, CDR2 FQNEAQ (reference sequence). The germline V and J ends were trimmed by 5 bases and 0 bases, with 6 bases remaining between them. The CDR3 is 13 residues long. The CDR3 DNA reads TGTGCCAGCAGCCACGGTAGCACAGATACGCAGTATTTT. Translating gives CASSHGSTDTQYF.

CDR3 in amino acids: CASSAGLGAYEQYF. DNA for the CDR3: TGTGCCAGCAGTGCAGGCCTGGGGGCTTACGAGCAGTACTTC. The chain recombines TRBV28 with TRBJ2-7; D may be TRBD1 (6 bases). Germline CDR1 and CDR2: MDHEN and SYDVKM. This CDR3 has 14 amino acids. The V end was cut by 5 bases, the J end by 4 bases, with 15 bases between.

The chain is built from TRBV9 and TRBJ2-5; D might be TRBD1 (6 bases). V was trimmed by 1 base and J by 3 bases, leaving 16 bases between them. The V gene's germline CDR1 is SGDLS and CDR2 YYNGEE. This CDR3 has 16 amino acids. The CDR3 sequence: CASSVQSTGTKETQYF. The DNA of the CDR3 is TGTGCCAGCAGCGTACAATCCACCGGGACAAAAGAGACCCAGTACTTC. Variable domain in full (rest from reference TRBV9 and TRBJ2-5): DSGVTQTPKHLITATGQRVTLRCSPRSGDLSVYWYQQSLDQGLQFLIQYYNGEERAKGNILERFSAQQFPDLHSELNLSSLELGDSALYFCASSVQSTGTKETQYFGPGTRLLVL.

This chain uses TRBV9 with TRBJ1-4; 11 bases align to TRBD1. CDR3 length equals 15 residues. The ends lost 0 bases at V and 8 bases at J; junction bases unmatched: 3. Germline CDR1 reads SGDLS; CDR2 reads YYNGEE. CDR3 sequence reads: CASSVGGTGGEKLFF. In DNA form, the CDR3 reads TGTGCCAGCAGCGTAGGAGGGACAGGGGGGGAAAAACTGTTTTTT.

The chain combines TRBV28 with TRBJ2-3; the match to TRBD2 covers 9 bases. Germline CDR1 is MDHEN and CDR2 is SYDVKM. V shed 4 bases and J 2 bases; nucleotides not matched to a gene: 1. The CDR3 consists of 14 residues. The CDR3 nucleotides are TGTGCCAGCAGTTCTAGCGGGATCACAGATACGCAGTATTTT. It translates to CASSSSGITDTQYF.

V usage is TRBV28 and J usage is TRBJ2-1; 7 bases agree with TRBD1. This CDR3 comprises 14 residues. V lost 4 bases, J lost 1 base, and 1 base stayed unmatched. Germline V gene lookup returns CDR1 MDHEN and CDR2 SYDVKM. The CDR3 region has the DNA TGTGCCAGCAGTTACAGGGGATCCTACAATGAGCAGTTCTTC. Its protein product is CASSYRGSYNEQFF.

The genes are TRBV28 and TRBJ2-3; possible D gene TRBD2, 5 bases. The germline V gene has CDR1 MDHEN and CDR2 SYDVKM. The CDR3 has 15 amino acids. V was pared by 7 bases and J by 1 base, with 15 bases between. The CDR3 DNA reads as TGTGCCAGCACCCCCTCCGGGAAAGGCACAGATACGCAGTATTTT. Translated, it gives CASTPSGKGTDTQYF. The full variable domain, with the rest looked up from reference TRBV28 and TRBJ2-3, is DVKVTQSSRYLVKRTGEKVFLECVQDMDHENMFWYRQDPGLGLRLIYFSYDVKMKEKGDIPEGYSVSREKKERFSLILESASTNQTSMYLCASTPSGKGTDTQYFGPGTRLTVL.

This clone occurred a few times. This chain connects TRBV6-1 to TRBJ1-2; D gene ambiguous. This CDR3 is 15 amino acids long. V lost 0 bases to trimming and J lost 4 bases, with 12 bases between them. Germline CDR1 MNHNS, CDR2 SASEGT. This CDR3 is CASSEALRVSYGYTF. The CDR3, as DNA: TGTGCCAGCAGTGAAGCCCTCCGGGTCTCCTATGGCTACACCTTC.

The V call is TRBV6-1, the J call TRBJ1-2; 7 bases align to TRBD1. Germline-derived CDR1 and CDR2 are MNHNS and SASEGT. The CDR3 extends over 16 amino acids. V shed 4 bases and J 2 bases; nucleotides not matched to a gene: 10. The CDR3 here is CASSGPMQTGNYGYTF. The CDR3 nucleotides are TGTGCCAGCAGTGGCCCGATGCAGACAGGGAACTATGGCTACACCTTC.

The V gene is TRBV18, the J gene TRBJ1-1; D perhaps matches TRBD1 (6 bases). V lost 3 bases and J 2 bases, leaving 13 bases between the germline ends. CDR1 and CDR2 from the germline V gene are KGHSH and LQKENI. The CDR3 covers 15 residues. The CDR3 sequence is CASSPQGRGNTEAFF. For the CDR3, the DNA is TGTGCCAGCTCACCCCAGGGGAGAGGTAACACTGAAGCTTTCTTT.

The chain is built from TRBV5-1 and TRBJ1-2; D is unclear. CDR3 size: 14 residues. The V and J ends lost 4 bases and 7 bases respectively, with 17 bases between them. CDR1 and CDR2 (germline): SGHRS, YFSETQ. CDR3 region: CASSPLEGGPGYTF. The CDR3 region has the DNA TGCGCCAGCAGCCCCTTGGAGGGAGGCCCTGGCTACACCTTC.

The chain is built from TRBV4-1 and TRBJ1-4; TRBD1 aligns across 8 bases. The CDR3 runs to 18 residues. CDR1 and CDR2 from the germline V gene are MGHRA and YSYEKL. With 0 bases clipped from V and 5 bases from J, the junction kept 11 bases outside the gene matches. The CDR3 bases are TGCGCCAGCAGCCAAGATCGGCAGGGGGCGCGGCGGAATGAAAAACTGTTTTTT. Protein product: CASSQDRQGARRNEKLFF.

This chain links TRBV6-5 with TRBJ2-7; 8 bases align to TRBD1. After removal of 10 bases from V and 3 bases from J, the junction contained 2 bases not matched to a gene. The CDR3 has 11 amino acids. Germline values: CDR1 MNHEY, CDR2 SVGAGI. CDR3 sequence: CATGQGYEQYF. DNA for the CDR3: TGTGCCACCGGACAGGGCTACGAGCAGTACTTC.

The CDR3 protein is CASRDRANTGELFF. DNA of the CDR3: TGCGCCAGCCGGGACAGGGCGAACACCGGGGAGCTGTTTTTT. The V gene is TRBV4-1, the J gene TRBJ2-2, with 9 bases lining up with TRBD1. The CDR3 is 14 residues long. V gave up 8 bases and J gave up 0 bases; unmatched junction bases: 1. CDR1 and CDR2 from the germline V gene are MGHRA and YSYEKL.

CDR3: CASSYTTGLSPQHF. Here the CDR3 DNA reads TGTGCCAGCAGTTATACGACAGGGTTGTCGCCCCAGCATTTT. The V and J genes are TRBV6-5 and TRBJ1-5; 7 positions match TRBD1. With 3 bases clipped from V and 9 bases from J, the junction kept 8 bases outside the gene matches. Germline V gene lookup returns CDR1 MNHEY and CDR2 SVGAGI. The CDR3 consists of 14 residues.

The V gene is TRBV14, the J gene TRBJ1-4; TRBD1 agrees at 7 bases. This CDR3 comprises 17 residues. V shed 5 bases and J 0 bases; nucleotides not matched to a gene: 9. Germline CDR1 reads SGHDN; CDR2 reads FVKESK. CDR3 nucleotide sequence: TGTGCCAGCAGCTCCCGACAGGGAGTAGCAACTAATGAAAAACTGTTTTTT. It is translated as CASSSRQGVATNEKLFF. Filled out from reference TRBV14 and TRBJ1-4, the complete variable domain reads EAGVTQFPSHSVIEKGQTVTLRCDPISGHDNLYWYRRVMGKEIKFLLHFVKESKQDESGMPNNRFLAERTGGTYSTLKVQPAELEDSGVYFCASSSRQGVATNEKLFFGSGTQLSVL.

This chain connects TRBV28 to TRBJ1-4; the match to TRBD1 covers 9 bases. Germline CDR1 and CDR2: MDHEN and SYDVKM. CDR3 length: 14 residues. Unmatched junction bases numbered 8, after V lost 5 bases and J lost 10 bases. The CDR3: CASSKQGAVGKLFF. For the CDR3, the DNA is TGTGCCAGCAGTAAACAGGGGGCGGTGGGAAAACTGTTTTTT.

The rearrangement links TRBV20-1 to TRBJ2-7; 7 bases agree with TRBD1. J lost 3 bases, V lost 3 bases, and 5 bases had no gene match. This CDR3 spans 13 amino acids. In germline, CDR1 is DFQATT, CDR2 SNEGSKA (reference sequence). The CDR3 DNA is TGCAGTGCTAGTGATGGGACAGTCTACGAGCAGTACTTC. Translating gives CSASDGTVYEQYF.

This rearrangement joins TRBV4-3 to TRBJ2-1, with 11 bases fitting TRBD1. The CDR3 runs 15 residues. CDR1 is LGHNA, CDR2 YSLEER, per germline. Trimming at V came to 0 bases and at J to 9 bases, leaving 4 bases not matched to a gene. The CDR3 is CASSQDLDRGLEQFF. CDR3 coding DNA: TGCGCCAGCAGCCAAGATTTGGACAGGGGGCTTGAGCAGTTCTTC.